This T cell receptor beta chain originates from a study of control samples from healthy donors and cancer patients. Data came from immunoSEQ multiplex PCR; TCRdb stores just in-frame clones and leaves some out. Of about 100,000 clones listed, around 89% are singletons. CDR1 and CDR2 (germline): MRHNA, SNTAGT. CDR3 length: 13 amino acids. The V gene lost 4 bases and the J gene lost 1 base, with 7 bases spanning the gap. The sample consisted of blood. This receptor was obtained from a man younger than 40 in good health. V and J are TRBV6-4 and TRBJ1-1; D gene unclear. CDR3 sequence reads: CASSVQENTEAFF. CDR3 sequence (DNA): TGTGCCAGCAGTGTGCAGGAGAACACTGAAGCTTTCTTT.